This T cell receptor (beta chain) is drawn from a study of spatial heterogeneity in lung cancer. TCRdb called the 5' RACE reads again in MiXCR, with one record for every CDR3 protein. The table shows about 1,300 distinct CDR3 sequences, with roughly a tenth occurring only once. Broader study findings: It was found that expanded intratumoral alpha and beta TCR counts tracked tumor mutation counts.

The time point denotes: sample taken at primary tumor resection. By share, this clonotype ranks as medium-sized. Antigen unknown. The receptor's source is a male donor with early-stage non-small cell lung cancer. The source was lung tumor tissue, collected at surgery.

As DNA, the CDR3 is TGTGCCAGCAGCCCCGACGCGGGAGCCCAAAAACTGTTTTTT. Its protein product is CASSPDAGAQKLFF. The rearrangement uses TRBV28 and TRBJ1-4, with D unclear. Germline CDR1 and CDR2: MDHEN and SYDVKM. The V gene lost 6 bases and the J gene lost 9 bases, with 17 bases spanning the gap. The CDR3 has 14 residues.